This TCR beta chain emerged from a study of OX40 agonist ivuxolimab in advanced cancers. Study-wide background: Every 2 weeks, ivuxolimab was infused into the patients intravenously at between 0.01 and 10 mg/kg. Partial responses were achieved by three patients, of whom one had hepatocellular carcinoma and two had cutaneous melanoma.

The assay was immunoSEQ multiplex PCR, and TCRdb's table has in-frame clones only and misses some. The sample consists of roughly 71,000 clones, 77% of them appearing once. Trimming removed 7 bases from V and 5 bases from J, with 18 bases in between. The germline V gene has CDR1 MNHNY and CDR2 SVGAGI (reference sequence). The CDR3 is 16 residues long. Patients were excluded for autoimmune disease history or systemic immunosuppression. At baseline, cycle 4 day 1, and cycle 7 day 1, blood was sampled. The V call is TRBV6-6, the J call TRBJ1-6; a possible D gene is TRBD1 (5 bases). The sample consisted of CD4+ or CD8+ T cells sorted from blood, taken in a trial of the OX40 agonist ivuxolimab. This receptor was obtained from an adult with an advanced solid tumor such as melanoma, head and neck, liver or kidney cancer. CDR3 sequence reads: CASIRRGAEHNSPLHF. CDR3 DNA sequence: TGTGCCAGCATACGACGAGGGGCAGAACATAATTCACCCCTCCACTTT.